These T cell receptor beta chains were read from a single sample in a study of blood T cell repertoires in COVID-19. Libraries were prepared by immunoSEQ multiplex PCR; TCRdb keeps only in-frame clonotypes and omits some of them. The table lists roughly 160,000 clones, about four fifths of them singletons, with 8% to 11% in the top ten. The sequenced material came from peripheral blood. All receptors come from a woman of 80 years or more with active or convalescent COVID-19. The CDR3 runs from the conserved cysteine through the conserved F or W. The D gene is left open where the match is weak. Clone size, where shown, is once, few, many, or a class for clones that have expanded.

V gene	J gene	D gene	clone size	CDR3 protein	CDR3 DNA
TRBV5-1	TRBJ1-1	.	.	CASSSASGFMNTEAFF	TGCGCCAGCAGCTCCGCAAGTGGCTTCATGAACACTGAAGCTTTCTTT
TRBV3-1/TRBV3-2	TRBJ2-1	TRBD2	.	CASSLDPGGSYNEQFF	TGTGCCAGCAGCCTAGATCCGGGGGGATCCTACAATGAGCAGTTCTTC
TRBV30	TRBJ2-6	TRBD1	.	CAWSETGVGANVLTF	TGTGCCTGGAGTGAGACAGGGGTTGGGGCCAACGTCCTGACTTTC
TRBV6-5	TRBJ2-1	TRBD2	.	CASIGGSRNYNEQFF	TGTGCCAGCATTGGCGGGAGTAGGAACTACAATGAGCAGTTCTTC
TRBV5-1	TRBJ1-2	.	.	CASSSGQSAYGYTF	TGCGCCAGCAGCTCCGGACAGAGTGCATATGGCTACACCTTC
TRBV10-1	TRBJ2-2	.	.	CASSRVSGAGELFF	TGCGCCAGCAGTCGCGTTAGCGGAGCCGGGGAGCTGTTTTTT
TRBV30	TRBJ2-2	TRBD1	.	CAWRPRTGVRTGELFF	TGTGCCTGGAGACCCCGGACAGGGGTAAGGACCGGGGAGCTGTTTTTT
TRBV28	TRBJ2-1	TRBD2	.	CASSFLAGWVNEQFF	TGTGCCAGCAGTTTTTTAGCGGGGTGGGTCAATGAGCAGTTCTTC
TRBV6-2/TRBV6-3	TRBJ2-5	TRBD2	.	CASSMGLAGYLIQETQYF	TGTGCCAGCAGCATGGGGCTAGCGGGATACCTTATTCAGGAGACCCAGTACTTC
TRBV15	TRBJ2-1	TRBD1	.	CATSREWRQGDEQFF	TGTGCCACCAGCAGAGAGTGGCGACAGGGAGATGAGCAGTTCTTC
TRBV5-1	TRBJ2-1	.	many	CASSLAGSSYNEQFF	TGCGCCAGCAGCTTGGCGGGGAGCTCCTACAATGAGCAGTTCTTC